This T cell receptor (beta chain) was sequenced for a study of shared clonotypes between healthy human individuals. Study-level results: Only blood underwent sampling, and tissue repertoires likely differ. A reduction in generation probabilities was seen for non-shared clonotypes relative to those shared by all four donors.

Concerning this clone: Its antigen is currently unknown.

Germline V gene lookup returns CDR1 SGHRS and CDR2 YFSETQ. Trimming removed 2 bases from V and 3 bases from J, with 16 bases in between. The CDR3 consists of 16 residues. How the authors handled the data: ImmunoSEQ output held junction-only sequences without quality scores, so filtering differed. The table came from immunoSEQ multiplex PCR; TCRdb's copy has only in-frame clones and leaves some out. V and J calls and clone size are those listed in that table; D and trimming were worked out from the DNA. This sample yields more than 900,000 clones, of which 75% to 80% are seen a single time; roughly 0.55% belongs to the top ten.

This receptor was obtained from a man aged 18-30 years in good health. Some clones in this sample may be carry-over from other donors' samples. The chain carries TRBV5-1 and TRBJ2-3; D perhaps matches TRBD2 (5 bases). The material sequenced was memory CD4+ T cells from PBMCs. Stated subset: CD45RA-negative fraction. The CDR3 sequence: CASSFWGTTGTDTQYF. The CDR3 DNA reads as TGCGCCAGCAGCTTCTGGGGAACAACGGGAACAGATACGCAGTATTTT.